This T cell receptor (beta chain) was retrieved from a study of T cells in Graves' hyperthyroidism and ophthalmopathy. Whole-study context: Upon initial diagnosis and before any treatment, peripheral blood was collected.

TCR beta CDR3 regions were amplified from RNA transcripts. Primed by the HTBI set, a first-round RT-PCR was run on the TCR CDR3. TCRdb re-derived calls from the multiplex PCR reads in MiXCR, one entry per CDR3 protein. Of 550,000 to 600,000 distinct CDR3 sequences listed, approximately 15% are singletons. This CDR3 is built from 14 residues. V gave up 0 bases and J gave up 1 base; unmatched junction bases: 1. The V gene's germline CDR1 is GTSNPN and CDR2 SVGIG (reference sequence). Findings and caveats of the study: Ophthalmopathy was distinguished from stable hyperthyroidism by 13 V-J signatures.

There are many counts of this clonotype. What it binds is not known. The chain has TRBV30 and TRBJ1-2, with 8 nucleotides matching TRBD1. Sequenced sample: blood. This receptor was taken from a woman aged 18 to 35 with Graves' ophthalmopathy. The CDR3 bases are TGTGCCTGGAGTGTTACAGGGGGTAACTATGGCTACACCTTC. Its protein product is CAWSVTGGNYGYTF.